This T cell receptor (beta chain) appears in the sequencing data of a study of T cells in Graves' hyperthyroidism and ophthalmopathy. Study context: Staff took peripheral blood when the initial diagnosis was made, before any treatment began. Study-level results: The model made its ophthalmopathy prediction, and onset followed a median approximately six months later.

CDR1 and CDR2 from the germline V gene are MNHNS and SASEGT. This CDR3 comprises 15 residues. The V gene lost 6 bases and the J gene lost 7 bases, with 19 bases spanning the gap. As regards this clonotype: Its specificity is not known.

Using RNA transcripts as the source, TCR beta CDR3 regions were amplified. The TCR CDR3 first-round RT-PCR relied on the HTBI primer set. Each CDR3 protein is one row after TCRdb ran MiXCR on the multiplex PCR reads. The table shows roughly 740,000 distinct CDR3 sequences, with 16% occurring only once. The diagnoses drew upon clinical symptoms, serum thyroxine and TRAb, thyroid ultrasound and orbital computed tomography. This receptor was obtained from a man aged 18 to 29 with Graves' hyperthyroidism. Sequencing was performed on blood. The rearrangement links TRBV6-1 to TRBJ2-4; D may be TRBD1 or TRBD2 (7 bases each). The CDR3 nucleotides are TGTGCCAGCAGGTCCCAAAACAGGGGAGGGAACATTCAGTACTTC. The encoded protein is CASRSQNRGGNIQYF.